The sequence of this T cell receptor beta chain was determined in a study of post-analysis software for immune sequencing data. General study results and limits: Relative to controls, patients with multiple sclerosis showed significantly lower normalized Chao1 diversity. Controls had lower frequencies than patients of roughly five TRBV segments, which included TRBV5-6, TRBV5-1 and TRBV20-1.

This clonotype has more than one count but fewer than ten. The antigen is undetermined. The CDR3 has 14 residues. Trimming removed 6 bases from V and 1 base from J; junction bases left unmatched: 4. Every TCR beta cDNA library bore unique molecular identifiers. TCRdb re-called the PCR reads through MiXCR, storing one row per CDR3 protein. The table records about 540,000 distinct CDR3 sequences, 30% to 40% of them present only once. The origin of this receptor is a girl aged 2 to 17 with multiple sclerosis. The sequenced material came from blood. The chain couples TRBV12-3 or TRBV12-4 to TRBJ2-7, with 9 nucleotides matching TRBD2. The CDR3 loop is CASSRSGGSYEQYF. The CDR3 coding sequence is TGTGCCAGCAGCCGTAGCGGGGGTTCCTACGAGCAGTACTTC.